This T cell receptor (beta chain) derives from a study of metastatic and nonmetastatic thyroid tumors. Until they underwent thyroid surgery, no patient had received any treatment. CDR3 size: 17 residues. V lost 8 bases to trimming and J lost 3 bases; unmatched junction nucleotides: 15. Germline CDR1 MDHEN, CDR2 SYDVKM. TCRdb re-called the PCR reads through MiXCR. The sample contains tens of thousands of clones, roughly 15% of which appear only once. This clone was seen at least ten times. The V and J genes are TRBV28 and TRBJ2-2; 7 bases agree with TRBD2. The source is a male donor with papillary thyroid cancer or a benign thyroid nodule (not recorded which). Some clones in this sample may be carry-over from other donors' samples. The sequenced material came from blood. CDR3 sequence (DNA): TGTGCCAGCTCAAGATTCGGCGGGGGTCGGTACACCGGGGAGCTGTTTTTT. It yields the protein CASSRFGGGRYTGELFF.